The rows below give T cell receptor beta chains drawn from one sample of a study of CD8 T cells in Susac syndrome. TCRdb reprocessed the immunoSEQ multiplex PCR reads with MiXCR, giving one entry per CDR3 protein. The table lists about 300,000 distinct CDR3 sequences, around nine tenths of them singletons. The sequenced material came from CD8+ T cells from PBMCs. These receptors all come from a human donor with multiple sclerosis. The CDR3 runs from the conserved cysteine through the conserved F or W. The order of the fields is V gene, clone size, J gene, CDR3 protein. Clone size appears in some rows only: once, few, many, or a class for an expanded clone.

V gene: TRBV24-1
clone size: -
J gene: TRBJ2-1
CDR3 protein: CATSDLPGLAGGQQFF

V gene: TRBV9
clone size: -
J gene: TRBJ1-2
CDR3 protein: CASSVDSGQGEYGYTF

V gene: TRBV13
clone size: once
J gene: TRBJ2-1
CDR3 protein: CASRGIPYNEQFF

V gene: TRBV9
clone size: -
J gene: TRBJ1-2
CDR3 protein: CASSGRDRGPAYGYTF

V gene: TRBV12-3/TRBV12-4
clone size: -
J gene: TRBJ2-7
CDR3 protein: CASSLEGVYEQYF

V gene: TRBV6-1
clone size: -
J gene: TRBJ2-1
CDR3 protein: CASAGAQDYNEQFF

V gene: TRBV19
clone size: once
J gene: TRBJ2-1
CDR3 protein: CASSMEWGGEQFF

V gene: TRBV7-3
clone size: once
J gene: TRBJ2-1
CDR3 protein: CASSPLAGGMNEQFF

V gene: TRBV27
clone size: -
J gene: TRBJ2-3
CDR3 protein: CASSFAGVADTQYF

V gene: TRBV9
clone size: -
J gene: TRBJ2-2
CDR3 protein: CASSAIAGLNTGELFF

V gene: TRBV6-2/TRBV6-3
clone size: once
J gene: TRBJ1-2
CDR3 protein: CASTGVGLRYGYTF

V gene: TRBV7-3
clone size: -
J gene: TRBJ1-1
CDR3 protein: CASSLRRSTEAFF

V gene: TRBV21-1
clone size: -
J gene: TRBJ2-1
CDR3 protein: CASSPPSNPRHNEQFF

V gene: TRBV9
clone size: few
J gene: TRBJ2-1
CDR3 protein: CASSPRTSGYNEQFF

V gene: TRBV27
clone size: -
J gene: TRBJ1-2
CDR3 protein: CASSLLPALPSYGYTF

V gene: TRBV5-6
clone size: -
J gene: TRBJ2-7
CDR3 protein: CASSFGQGPYEQYF

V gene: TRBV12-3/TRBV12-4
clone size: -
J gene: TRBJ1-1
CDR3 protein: CASSLYGTEAFF

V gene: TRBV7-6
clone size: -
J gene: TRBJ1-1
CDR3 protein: CASSLGAASGEAFF

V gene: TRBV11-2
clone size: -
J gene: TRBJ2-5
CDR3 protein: CASSLPHPNGQGTSEETQYF

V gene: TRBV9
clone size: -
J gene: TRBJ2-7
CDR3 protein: CASSVATGSYEQYF

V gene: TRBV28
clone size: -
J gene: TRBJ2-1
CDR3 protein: CASTPTSGGPNQPYNEQFF

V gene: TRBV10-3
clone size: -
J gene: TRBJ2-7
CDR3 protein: CAISGGGNYEQYF

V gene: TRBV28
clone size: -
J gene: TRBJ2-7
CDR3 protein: CASSRGWAYEQYF

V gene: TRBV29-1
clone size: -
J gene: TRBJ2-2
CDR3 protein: CGVRPGTGDTGELFF

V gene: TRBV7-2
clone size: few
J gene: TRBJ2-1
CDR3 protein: CASSPSGISYNEQFF

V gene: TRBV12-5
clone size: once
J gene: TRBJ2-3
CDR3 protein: CASGLGVSATDTQYF

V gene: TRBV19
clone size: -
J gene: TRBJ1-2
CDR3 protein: CASSIGRVNYGYTF

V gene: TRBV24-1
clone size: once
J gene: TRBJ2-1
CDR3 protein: CATSGLPSSEQFF

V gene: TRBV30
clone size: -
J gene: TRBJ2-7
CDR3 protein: CAWSPYRDQAYEQYF

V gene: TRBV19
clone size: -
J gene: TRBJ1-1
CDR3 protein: CASSTGLTEAFF

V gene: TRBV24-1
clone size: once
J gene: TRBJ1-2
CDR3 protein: CATSDGYYGYTF